The following is a T cell receptor (beta chain) sequence with its context. TCRdb keeps only in-frame clones here, not all; method: immunoSEQ multiplex PCR. Found here are 150,000 to 180,000 clones, roughly nine tenths of them singletons; the top ten hold roughly 5%. This sample stems from a study of T cell responses to AZD1222 COVID-19 vaccine. This TCR derives from an adult in good health. The specimen comprised peripheral blood, sampled on day 0 of MenACWY control vaccination.

In DNA form, the CDR3 reads TGTGCCAGCACGCCGGGTAATTCACCCCTCCACTTT. Its translation is CASTPGNSPLHF. The V gene is TRBV25-1, the J gene TRBJ1-6; no reliable D call. The ends were cut back, 7 bases at V and 6 bases at J, with 7 bases in the middle. The CDR3 runs 12 residues. The germline V gene encodes CDR1 MGHDK and CDR2 SYGVNS.